A selection of T cell receptor beta chains follows, all from one sample in a study of blood T cell repertoires in COVID-19. Profiling relied on immunoSEQ multiplex PCR, and the TCRdb table lists in-frame clones only, not all of them. The sample contains 100,000 to 150,000 clones, 81% of which appear only once. The source material was peripheral blood. The receptors come from a man under 40 with COVID-19, enrolled during active disease. Both conserved end residues are part of each CDR3. The order of the fields is V gene, J gene, D gene, clone size, CDR3 protein, CDR3 DNA. D genes are given only for firm matches. The size entry is marked missing in some rows and otherwise reads once, few, many or a size class.

TRBV9	TRBJ2-3	TRBD1	.	CASSLQGALTDTQYF	TGTGCCAGCAGCTTACAGGGGGCTTTGACAGATACGCAGTATTTT
TRBV5-1	TRBJ2-1	TRBD1	.	CASSLVPDRGLNEQFF	TGCGCCAGCAGCTTGGTTCCGGACAGGGGGCTCAATGAGCAGTTCTTC
TRBV19	TRBJ1-5	.	.	CASRIGTFRAGPRHAQHF	TGTGCCAGTAGAATCGGGACATTTCGGGCGGGCCCTCGTCATGCCCAGCATTTT
TRBV9	TRBJ2-3	TRBD2	once	CASSEYGRWGSDTQYF	TGTGCCAGCAGCGAGTACGGGAGGTGGGGATCAGATACGCAGTATTTT
TRBV4-1	TRBJ1-3	.	.	CASSQVQAAGNTIYF	TGCGCCAGCAGCCAAGTACAGGCGGCTGGAAACACCATATATTTT
TRBV27	TRBJ2-7	.	.	CASRHMAGNEQYF	TGTGCCAGCAGACATATGGCAGGAAACGAGCAGTACTTC
TRBV6-1	TRBJ1-1	.	.	CASGRGPTEAFF	TGTGCCAGCGGCAGGGGACCCACTGAAGCTTTCTTT
TRBV6-2/TRBV6-3	TRBJ2-5	TRBD1	.	CASSWTRDRGLTFQETQYF	TGTGCCAGCAGTTGGACCCGGGACAGGGGATTAACTTTTCAAGAGACCCAGTACTTC
TRBV5-1	TRBJ2-1	TRBD2	.	CASSPSGGYNEQFF	TGCGCCAGCAGCCCAAGCGGGGGGTACAATGAGCAGTTCTTC
TRBV4-1	TRBJ2-7	TRBD1	.	CASSLRDRGIEQYF	TGCGCCAGCAGCCTCCGGGACAGGGGTATCGAGCAGTACTTC
TRBV7-2	TRBJ2-7	TRBD2	.	CASSFRRDYSYEQYF	TGTGCCAGCAGCTTCCGGCGGGACTACTCCTACGAGCAGTACTTC
TRBV7-8	TRBJ1-1	.	.	CASSLAGAIEAFF	TGTGCCAGCAGCTTAGCTGGGGCCATTGAAGCTTTCTTT
TRBV4-1	TRBJ1-4	.	.	CASSQDKTGRNEKLFF	TGCGCCAGCAGCCAAGATAAAACAGGGCGAAATGAAAAACTGTTTTTT
TRBV30	TRBJ1-4	.	.	CAGRAMGEKLFF	TGTGCGGGGAGGGCAATGGGTGAAAAACTGTTTTTT
TRBV4-1	TRBJ2-7	.	.	CASSQDRGSYEQYF	TGCGCCAGCAGCCAAGATAGAGGCTCCTACGAGCAGTACTTC
TRBV6-4	TRBJ1-5	.	.	CASSDQGSNQPQHF	TGTGCCAGCAGTGACCAGGGAAGCAATCAGCCCCAGCATTTT
TRBV4-3	TRBJ2-7	.	few	CASSQDSGDSSEQYF	TGCGCCAGCAGCCAAGATAGCGGCGACAGCTCCGAGCAGTACTTC
TRBV6-5	TRBJ1-4	TRBD1	.	CASSRGQGNEKLFF	TGTGCCAGCAGCCGTGGACAGGGAAATGAAAAACTGTTTTTT
TRBV7-3	TRBJ1-6	.	.	CASRKDSTPNSPLHF	TGTGCCAGCAGGAAGGACAGTACTCCTAATTCACCCCTCCACTTT
TRBV30	TRBJ2-3	TRBD2	.	CASNEGSGVVGDTQYF	TGTGCCTCCAATGAAGGTAGCGGGGTGGTTGGAGATACGCAGTATTTT
TRBV19	TRBJ1-4	TRBD1	.	CASSGTAEGPTSEKLFF	TGTGCCAGTAGTGGGACAGCCGAAGGCCCAACTAGTGAAAAACTGTTTTTT
TRBV10-1	TRBJ1-5	.	once	CASSDLWEAQHF	TGCGCCAGCAGTGATCTTTGGGAGGCCCAGCATTTT